This T cell receptor beta chain is from a study of T cell changes during pregnancy in multiple sclerosis. The data were produced by immunoSEQ multiplex PCR, yet TCRdb's version contains in-frame clones alone and is incomplete. This sample has about 99,000 clones, with about 94% found just once. This CDR3 spans 15 amino acids. Trimming removed 3 bases from V and 3 bases from J; junction bases left unmatched: 8. The V gene's germline CDR1 is SQVTM and CDR2 ANQGSEA. The specimen was peripheral blood, collected after pregnancy. The sequence was obtained from a female donor with multiple sclerosis, enrolled in a pregnancy study. This chain joins TRBV29-1 and TRBJ2-7, with 10 positions matching TRBD1. For the CDR3, the DNA is TGCAGCGTTGACCTAGGGACAGGGGATTACTACGAGCAGTACTTC. Translated: CSVDLGTGDYYEQYF.